Below, one TCR beta chain is given with its context. Its cognate antigen is unknown. This sample stems from a study of T-cell reconstitution after alpha-beta-depleted transplantation in children. Study findings and constraints: Among T cells one year after transplant, newly produced cells accounted for most counts and diversity. Expanded clones from the graft, numbering several hundred, reportedly supplied alpha-beta T cells about two months after transplant.

Unique molecular identifiers were incorporated during preparation of the TCRbeta library. A single record per CDR3 protein comes from TCRdb applying MiXCR to the PCR reads. The sample has hundreds of thousands of distinct CDR3 sequences; about 16% are singletons. CDR3 length: 13 amino acids. V was trimmed by 3 bases and J by 2 bases, leaving 6 bases between them. The specimen was PBMCs, mostly from graft donor cells, collected 360 days after TCRalphabeta/CD19-depleted stem cell transplant. The gene calls are TRBV12-3 or TRBV12-4 and TRBJ2-3, with unresolved D. This receptor was obtained from a male patient under 18 who had a stem cell transplant for acute lymphoblastic leukemia, so the T cells may come from the graft donor. CDR3 DNA: TGTGCCAGCAGTTTTATCTACACAGATACGCAGTATTTT. Protein: CASSFIYTDTQYF.